The rows below give T cell receptor beta chains drawn from one sample of a study of molecular identifiers for immune sequencing clone quantification. Using its own MiXCR run on the PCR reads, TCRdb lists one record per CDR3 protein. The sample consists of some 100,000 distinct CDR3 sequences, about 35% of them appearing once. The sequenced sample consisted of naive CD8+ T cells from blood, with Jurkat cell RNA spiked in. All receptors derive from a human donor in good health. Some libraries in this study had Jurkat cell RNA spiked in. CDR3s leave out the opening cysteine and the closing phenylalanine or tryptophan.

TRBV28,ASSLPSEIGAGTEAF
TRBV19,ASKYLAGGAGELF
TRBV4-3,ASSHPRASGDTGELV
TRBV23-1,ASGSRDSVPDSEAF
TRBV19,ASSLGTRGDEQF
TRBV28,ASSWDISNTEAF
TRBV11-2,ASSVVIGVETQY
TRBV7-3,ASSLPEWNQPQH
TRBV6-5,ASSYGDDTDTQC
TRBV2,ASSEGGHNEQY
TRBV7-8,ASSELAGGAFNEQF
TRBV7-8,ASSLALWNEQF
TRBV28,ASSSVAVTQY
TRBV7-2,ASSLTGADSNQPQH
TRBV20-1,SAHSGRAGGELF
TRBV28,ANGLISTYEQY
TRBV28,ASSLLGTGWNNQPQH
TRBV6-5,ASSSRDYYNEQF
TRBV3-1,ASSQVRLAGGFEETQY
TRBV6-5,ASTRDRSYSYEQY
TRBV7-6,ASSLVGVTDTQY
TRBV6-1,ASSEDVAAVQETQY
TRBV25-1,ASSDPASGDYEQY
TRBV6-5,ASSYRAGVVSGELF
TRBV27,ASSLVRSQANVLT
TRBV4-3,ASSQGLPGHSGANVLT